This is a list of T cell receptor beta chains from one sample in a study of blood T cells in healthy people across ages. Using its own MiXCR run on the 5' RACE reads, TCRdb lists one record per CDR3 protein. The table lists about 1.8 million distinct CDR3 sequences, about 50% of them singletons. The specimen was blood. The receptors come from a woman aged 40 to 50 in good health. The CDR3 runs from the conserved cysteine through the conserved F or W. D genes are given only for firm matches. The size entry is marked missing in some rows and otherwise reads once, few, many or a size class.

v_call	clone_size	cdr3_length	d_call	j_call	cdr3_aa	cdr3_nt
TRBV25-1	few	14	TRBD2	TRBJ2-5	CASWSGGVQETQYF	TGTGCCAGCTGGTCCGGGGGGGTCCAAGAGACCCAGTACTTC
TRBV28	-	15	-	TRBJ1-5	CASSLSGRINQPQHF	TGTGCCAGCAGTTTATCCGGACGGATCAATCAGCCCCAGCATTTT
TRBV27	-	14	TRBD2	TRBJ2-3	CASSSGLVSDTQYF	TGTGCCAGCAGTTCCGGACTAGTATCAGATACGCAGTATTTT
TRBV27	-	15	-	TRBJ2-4	CASSSISSGTDIQYF	TGTGCCAGCAGTTCCATATCCTCAGGGACGGACATTCAGTACTTC
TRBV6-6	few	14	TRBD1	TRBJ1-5	CASSFRQGFQPQHF	TGTGCCAGCAGTTTTAGACAGGGATTTCAGCCCCAGCATTTT
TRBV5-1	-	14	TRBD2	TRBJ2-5	CASRPGLALETQYF	TGCGCCAGCAGGCCGGGACTAGCGCTAGAGACCCAGTACTTC
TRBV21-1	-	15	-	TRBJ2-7	CASSKTGAAGGEQYF	TGTGCCAGCAGCAAAACGGGGGCCGCAGGGGGTGAGCAGTACTTC
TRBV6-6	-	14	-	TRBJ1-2	CASSSGPGVDGYTF	TGTGCCAGCAGTTCAGGCCCCGGGGTGGATGGCTACACCTTC
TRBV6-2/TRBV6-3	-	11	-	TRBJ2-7	CASSELAVQYF	TGTGCCAGCAGTGAACTAGCCGTCCAGTACTTC
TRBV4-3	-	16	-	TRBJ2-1	CASSQVGGRVGGEQFF	TGCGCCAGCAGCCAAGTCGGGGGCAGGGTGGGGGGTGAGCAGTTCTTC
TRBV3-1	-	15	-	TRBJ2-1	CASSQEGLDHNERFF	TGTGCCAGCAGCCAAGAGGGTCTAGATCACAATGAGCGGTTCTTC
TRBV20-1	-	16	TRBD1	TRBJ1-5	CSARRPTGATNQPQHF	TGCAGTGCTAGGAGGCCGACAGGGGCCACCAATCAGCCCCAGCATTTT
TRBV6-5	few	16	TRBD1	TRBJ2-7	CASSSPAGTVAYEQYF	TGTGCCAGCAGTTCCCCCGCCGGGACAGTTGCCTACGAGCAGTACTTC
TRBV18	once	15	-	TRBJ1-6	CASSRDQTGNSPLHF	TGTGCCAGCTCACGGGATCAAACGGGAAATTCACCCCTCCACTTT
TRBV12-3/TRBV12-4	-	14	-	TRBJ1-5	CASSQGSGVKPQHF	TGTGCCAGCAGTCAGGGTAGCGGAGTGAAGCCCCAGCATTTT
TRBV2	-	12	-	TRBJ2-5	CASRDNTETQYF	TGTGCCAGCAGGGACAATACCGAGACCCAGTACTTC
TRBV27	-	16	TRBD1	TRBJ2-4	CASSPGTGGAKNIQYF	TGTGCCAGCAGTCCAGGGACAGGGGGAGCCAAAAACATTCAGTACTTC
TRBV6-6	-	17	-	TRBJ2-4	CASSYLLTGEGKNIQYF	TGTGCCAGCAGTTACTTATTAACAGGGGAGGGAAAAAACATTCAGTACTTC
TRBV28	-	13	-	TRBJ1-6	CASSTPTVPPLHF	TGTGCCAGCAGTACCCCGACAGTTCCACCCCTCCACTTT
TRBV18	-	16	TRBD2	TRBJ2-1	CASSPVAGGPGDEQFF	TGTGCCAGCTCACCTGTAGCGGGGGGGCCGGGCGATGAGCAGTTCTTC
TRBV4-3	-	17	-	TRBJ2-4	CASSQVGGGSTKNIQYF	TGCGCCAGCAGCCAAGTCGGAGGGGGGTCGACCAAAAACATTCAGTACTTC
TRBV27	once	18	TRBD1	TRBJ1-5	CASSSIRTGLGNNQPQHF	TGTGCCAGCAGTTCAATTAGGACAGGGCTTGGAAACAATCAGCCCCAGCATTTT
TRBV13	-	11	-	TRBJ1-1	CASGGYTEAFF	TGTGCCAGCGGTGGTTACACTGAAGCTTTCTTT
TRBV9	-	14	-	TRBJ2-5	CASSDRPSQETQYF	TGTGCCAGCAGCGACCGACCCAGCCAAGAGACCCAGTACTTC
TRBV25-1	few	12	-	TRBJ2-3	CASSVGGPRQYF	TGTGCCAGCAGTGTAGGGGGGCCCCGGCAGTATTTT
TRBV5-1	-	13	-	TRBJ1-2	CASTLGFSFGYTF	TGCGCCAGCACCCTGGGGTTTTCTTTTGGCTACACCTTC
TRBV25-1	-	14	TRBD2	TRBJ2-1	CASTISGLYNEQFF	TGTGCCAGCACCATTAGCGGGCTCTACAATGAGCAGTTCTTC
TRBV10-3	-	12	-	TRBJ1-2	CAITQPNYGYTF	TGTGCCATCACACAGCCAAACTATGGCTACACCTTC